Presented here are 2 T cell receptor beta chains from one specimen sequenced in a study of cytomegalovirus exposure and HLA in healthy donors. The PCR contained 60 Vbeta and 13 Jbeta primers. Profiled with immunoSEQ multiplex PCR; TCRdb holds only in-frame clones, not every one. The sample shows fewer than 150,000 clones, about 78% of them seen only once. Sequences were obtained from PBMCs. These TCRs come from a man aged 45-60 years in good health and CMV-seronegative.

The V call is TRBV10-3, the J call TRBJ2-1; 12 nucleotides match TRBD2. There are 17 residues in the CDR3. Germline CDR1 ENHRY, CDR2 SYGVKD. With 5 bases clipped from V and 7 bases from J, the junction kept 12 bases outside the gene matches. The CDR3 DNA reads as TGTGCCATCAGTTCACTCTTGACTAGCGGGAGTAGGAATGAGCAGTTCTTC. Translation: CAISSLLTSGSRNEQFF.

V gene TRBV7-2 combines with J gene TRBJ1-1; D is uncertain. The length of the CDR3 is 15 residues. Germline loops: CDR1 SGHTA, CDR2 FQGNSA. V dropped 2 bases and J dropped 4 bases, with 14 bases sitting between them. Here the CDR3 reads CASSLRHGMSTEAFF. CDR3 nucleotides: TGTGCCAGCAGCTTAAGACACGGAATGAGCACTGAAGCTTTCTTT.